This is a list of T cell receptor beta chains from one sample in a study of T cells in Graves' hyperthyroidism and ophthalmopathy. TCRdb analysed the multiplex PCR reads with MiXCR anew, one entry per CDR3 protein. The sample contains hundreds of thousands of distinct CDR3 sequences, over 35% of which appear only once. Sequencing used blood. These TCRs come from a man between 18 and 29 years old with Graves' hyperthyroidism. Both conserved end residues are part of each CDR3.

CDR3: CASSWAGSYGYTF; V: TRBV7-9
CDR3: CASSARDFLGNTEAFF; V: TRBV9
CDR3: CARGASGGSYEQYF; V: TRBV7-2
CDR3: CASQQTTGELFF; V: TRBV7-9
CDR3: CASRRDGGQGGGETQYF; V: TRBV7-2
CDR3: CASSEKGDRGVF; V: TRBV6-5
CDR3: CASSLWSGGGRSNTEAFF; V: TRBV7-2
CDR3: CASSQTGDNSPLHF; V: TRBV7-9
CDR3: CASSAVARETQYF; V: TRBV6-5
CDR3: CATSRGLANGELFF; V: TRBV15
CDR3: CSARDRGIAGSNEQYF; V: TRBV20-1
CDR3: CATSRGPATNEKLFF; V: TRBV15
CDR3: CASSPKGVSEAFF; V: TRBV19
CDR3: CSVEVRGNYGYTF; V: TRBV29-1
CDR3: CASSEYSSHNEQYF; V: TRBV25-1
CDR3: CSVGVRADTQYF; V: TRBV29-1
CDR3: CASPSGGKQNTEAFF; V: TRBV9
CDR3: CAHRGDSSYEQYF; V: TRBV10-3
CDR3: CASVVDGQDTQYF; V: TRBV9
CDR3: CASSQGDTGYGYTF; V: TRBV3-1
CDR3: CAISEAWTGGYGYTF; V: TRBV6-1
CDR3: CDSSFYICSARPHDLETQYF; V: TRBV9
CDR3: CSAPGAGSGYEQYF; V: TRBV20-1
CDR3: CASSLAFRRAPNQPQHF; V: TRBV7-8
CDR3: CASSFQGRKTQYF; V: TRBV7-2